The sequence of this T cell receptor beta chain was determined in a study of early T cells in non-severe SARS-CoV-2 infection. For the study at large: Unpaired chains resulted from sequencing bulk RNA of unsorted whole blood.

Each CDR3 protein is one row after TCRdb ran MiXCR on the 5' RACE reads. The repertoire holds around 75,000 distinct CDR3 sequences, with under 9.5% as singletons. This clonotype has only a few counts. The CDR3 sequence is 14 residues long. The V and J ends lost 1 base and 6 bases respectively, with 10 bases between them. The germline CDR1 and CDR2 sequences are SEHNR and FQNEAQ (reference sequence). V usage is TRBV7-9 and J usage is TRBJ2-1, with D tentatively TRBD2 (5 bases). This clonotype was sampled from an adult who was a healthcare worker with PCR-confirmed SARS-CoV-2 infection or an uninfected control (not recorded which). The sequencing input was whole blood. The CDR3 here is CASSLGVGGNEQFF. For the CDR3, the DNA is TGTGCCAGCAGCTTAGGGGTAGGAGGCAATGAGCAGTTCTTC. The variable domain in full, with the rest retrieved from reference TRBV7-9 and TRBJ2-1, is DTGVSQNPRHKITKRGQNVTFRCDPISEHNRLYWYRQTLGQGPEFLTYFQNEAQLEKSRLLSDRFSAERPKGSFSTLEIQRTEQGDSAMYLCASSLGVGGNEQFFGPGTRLTVL.